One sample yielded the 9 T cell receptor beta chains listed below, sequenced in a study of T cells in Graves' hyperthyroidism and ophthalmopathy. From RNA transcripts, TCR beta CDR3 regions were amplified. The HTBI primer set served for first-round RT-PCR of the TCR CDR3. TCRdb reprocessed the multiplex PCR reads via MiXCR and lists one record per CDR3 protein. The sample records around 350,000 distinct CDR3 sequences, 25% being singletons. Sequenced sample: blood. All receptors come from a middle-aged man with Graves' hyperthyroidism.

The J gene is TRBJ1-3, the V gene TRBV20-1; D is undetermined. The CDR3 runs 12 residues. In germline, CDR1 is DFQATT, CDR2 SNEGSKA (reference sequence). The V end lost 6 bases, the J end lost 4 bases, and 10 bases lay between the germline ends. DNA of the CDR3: TGCAGTGCATGGACGACAGGAAACACCATATATTTT. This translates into CSAWTTGNTIYF.

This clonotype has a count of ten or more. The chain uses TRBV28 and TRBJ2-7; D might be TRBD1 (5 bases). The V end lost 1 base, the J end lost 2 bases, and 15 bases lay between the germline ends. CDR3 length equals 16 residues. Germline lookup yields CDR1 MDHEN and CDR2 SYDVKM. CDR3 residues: CASSLSTDSEAYEQYF. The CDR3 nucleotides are TGTGCCAGCAGTTTATCAACCGACAGTGAGGCCTACGAGCAGTACTTC.

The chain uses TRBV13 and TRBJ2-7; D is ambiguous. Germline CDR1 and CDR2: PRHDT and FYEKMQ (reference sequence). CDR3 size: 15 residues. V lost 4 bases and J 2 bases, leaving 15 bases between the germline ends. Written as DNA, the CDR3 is TGTGCCAGCAGCTCTAGAATCACGGTCCCCTACGAGCAGTACTTC. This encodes CASSSRITVPYEQYF.

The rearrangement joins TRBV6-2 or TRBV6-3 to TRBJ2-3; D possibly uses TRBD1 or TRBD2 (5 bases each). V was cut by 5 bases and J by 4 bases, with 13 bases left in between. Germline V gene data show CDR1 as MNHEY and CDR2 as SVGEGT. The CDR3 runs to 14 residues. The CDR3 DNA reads TGTGCCAGCAGTGTTGGCCTGGGGGCAGATACGCAGTATTTT. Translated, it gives CASSVGLGADTQYF.

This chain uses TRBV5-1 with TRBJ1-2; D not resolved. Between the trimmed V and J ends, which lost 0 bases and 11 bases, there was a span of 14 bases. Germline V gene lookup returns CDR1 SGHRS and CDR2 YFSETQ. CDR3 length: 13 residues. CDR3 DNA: TGCGCCAGCAGCTTGGTTTTTGGGTCTTCATACACCTTC. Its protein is CASSLVFGSSYTF.

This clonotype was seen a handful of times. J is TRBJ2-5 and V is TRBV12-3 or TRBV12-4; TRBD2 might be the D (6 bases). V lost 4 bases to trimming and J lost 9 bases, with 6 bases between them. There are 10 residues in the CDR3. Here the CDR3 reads CASSSGAQYF. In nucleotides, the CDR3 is TGTGCCAGCAGTTCGGGAGCCCAGTACTTC.

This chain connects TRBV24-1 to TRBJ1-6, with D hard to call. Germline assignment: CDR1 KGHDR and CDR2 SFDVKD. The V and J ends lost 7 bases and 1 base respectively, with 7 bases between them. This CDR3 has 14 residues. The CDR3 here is CATSESSYNSPLHF. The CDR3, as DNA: TGTGCCACCAGCGAGAGTTCCTATAATTCACCCCTCCACTTT.

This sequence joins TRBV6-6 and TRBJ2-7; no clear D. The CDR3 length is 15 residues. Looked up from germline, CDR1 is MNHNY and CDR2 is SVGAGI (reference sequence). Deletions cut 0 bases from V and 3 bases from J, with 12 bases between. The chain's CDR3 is CASSYSQVLDYEQYF. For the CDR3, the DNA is TGTGCCAGCAGTTACTCCCAGGTCCTTGACTACGAGCAGTACTTC.

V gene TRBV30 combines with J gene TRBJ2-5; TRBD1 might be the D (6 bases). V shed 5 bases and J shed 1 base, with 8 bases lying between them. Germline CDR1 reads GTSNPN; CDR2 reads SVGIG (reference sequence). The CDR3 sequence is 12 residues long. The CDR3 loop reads CAWGQTQETQYF. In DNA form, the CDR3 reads TGTGCCTGGGGACAGACCCAAGAGACCCAGTACTTC.